The 30 T cell receptor beta chains given below trace back to one sample, sequenced in a study of blood T cell repertoires in COVID-19. This table comes from immunoSEQ multiplex PCR, and its TCRdb copy is limited to in-frame clones, with some not included. Of about 150,000 clones listed, approximately 85% are singletons. Material for sequencing was peripheral blood. These receptors were collected from a woman in her sixties with COVID-19, enrolled during active disease.

This clone has only a few counts. The chain combines TRBV12-5 with TRBJ1-4, with 10 bases lining up with TRBD1. The CDR3 runs 16 residues. CDR1 and CDR2 from the germline V gene are LGHNT and FRNRAP. The ends lost 2 bases at V and 8 bases at J; junction bases unmatched: 8. The CDR3 region is CASGLMTGGFGEKLFF. Written as DNA, the CDR3 is TGTGCTAGTGGTTTGATGACAGGGGGCTTTGGGGAAAAACTGTTTTTT.

This clone was picked up a small number of times. V and J are TRBV11-2 and TRBJ1-1; TRBD1 is a possible D gene (5 bases). V lost 2 bases and J 7 bases, leaving 17 bases between the germline ends. The CDR3 is 15 residues long. Germline V CDR1 and CDR2: SGHAT, FQNNGV. The CDR3 loop is CASSLTGPRRGEAFF. The CDR3 nucleotides are TGTGCCAGCAGCTTAACTGGCCCCCGAAGGGGTGAAGCTTTCTTT. The complete variable domain, with remaining parts taken from reference TRBV11-2 and TRBJ1-1, reads EAGVAQSPRYKIIEKRQSVAFWCNPISGHATLYWYQQILGQGPKLLIQFQNNGVVDDSQLPKDRFSAERLKGVDSTLKIQPAKLEDSAVYLCASSLTGPRRGEAFFGQGTRLTVV.

The gene calls are TRBV4-1 and TRBJ1-1; D gene uncertain. V gave up 1 base and J gave up 1 base, with 13 bases separating them. Germline-derived CDR1 and CDR2 are MGHRA and YSYEKL. The CDR3 extends over 16 amino acids. CDR3 sequence: CASSQVPVRGNTEAFF. The DNA for the CDR3 is TGCGCCAGCAGCCAAGTTCCGGTTCGAGGGAACACTGAAGCTTTCTTT.

The genes are TRBV14 and TRBJ1-2, with D unresolved. The CDR3 has 13 residues. Germline V lookup: CDR1 SGHDN, CDR2 FVKESK. V lost 2 bases and J 1 base, leaving 5 bases between the germline ends. The CDR3 reads CASSQQFNYGYTF. The CDR3 bases are TGTGCCAGCAGCCAACAGTTTAACTATGGCTACACCTTC.

The chain couples TRBV5-1 to TRBJ1-2; tentative D call: TRBD1 (6 bases). Trimming stripped 1 base from V and 6 bases from J, with 16 bases between. The CDR3 extends over 15 amino acids. Germline V lookup: CDR1 SGHRS, CDR2 YFSETQ. The CDR3 DNA reads TGCGCCAGCAGCTTGTATGGAACAGGGTCTGATGGCTACACCTTC. Residues: CASSLYGTGSDGYTF.

The chain uses TRBV14 and TRBJ1-6; no clear D gene. Germline values: CDR1 SGHDN, CDR2 FVKESK. This CDR3 is 15 amino acids long. Trimming removed 1 base at V and 6 bases at J, with 10 bases between. CDR3: CASSQANSRNSPLHF. The DNA for the CDR3 is TGTGCCAGCAGCCAAGCGAACAGTCGTAATTCACCCCTCCACTTT.

The chain has TRBV27 and TRBJ2-7; the match to TRBD2 covers 10 bases. V gave up 6 bases and J gave up 0 bases; unmatched junction bases: 5. Germline CDR1 reads MNHEY; CDR2 reads SMNVEV (reference sequence). The CDR3 sequence is 15 residues long. The CDR3 nucleotides read TGTGCCAGCAGCCTTAGCGGGGGGAGCTCCTACGAGCAGTACGTC. This translates into CASSLSGGSSYEQYV.

The gene calls are TRBV5-1 and TRBJ2-1, with 11 bases fitting TRBD1. Germline trimming cut 0 bases from V and 9 bases from J; bases unmatched to any gene: 5. CDR1 and CDR2 (germline): SGHRS, YFSETQ. The CDR3 length is 15 residues. The CDR3 DNA is TGCGCCAGCAGCTTGGGGACAGGGGGCAAGGGTGAGCAGTTCTTC. Translation: CASSLGTGGKGEQFF.

The CDR3 loop reads CASAVVARGVGNYEQYV. CDR3 in DNA: TGCGCCAGCGCGGTAGTTGCCAGGGGGGTTGGAAACTACGAGCAGTACGTC. The chain employs TRBV10-1 and TRBJ2-7, with D tentatively TRBD1 (7 bases). The CDR3 is made up of 17 amino acids. Looked up from germline, CDR1 is WNHNN and CDR2 is SYGVQD (reference sequence). With 8 bases removed from V and 3 bases from J, the gap between germline ends came to 26 bases.

The chain carries TRBV24-1 and TRBJ2-5; D perhaps matches TRBD2 (6 bases). The CDR3 is 15 amino acids. CDR1 is KGHDR and CDR2 is SFDVKD in the germline V gene. The germline V and J ends were trimmed by 3 bases and 1 base, with 11 bases remaining between them. CDR3 residues: CATSDPGTPQETQYF. Here the CDR3 DNA reads TGTGCCACCAGTGATCCCGGGACTCCCCAAGAGACCCAGTACTTC.

V is TRBV12-3 or TRBV12-4 and J is TRBJ2-3; 9 positions match TRBD1. V was pared by 5 bases and J by 11 bases, with 8 bases of the junction left unmatched. This CDR3 has 13 amino acids. The CDR3 DNA reads TGTGCCAGCAGTCCTCGACAGGGGGGGATGCAGTATTTT. Translated: CASSPRQGGMQYF.

This clone has only one observation. J is TRBJ2-3 and V is TRBV3-1 (or the pseudogene TRBV3-2); 15 bases align to TRBD2. This CDR3 has 17 amino acids. Germline CDR1 reads LGHDT; CDR2 reads YNNKEL (reference sequence). J gave up 5 bases and V 4 bases, and 7 bases lay outside the gene matches. The CDR3 DNA sequence: TGTGCCAGCAGCCTTCCGGGACTAGCGGGGGGAAGAGATACGCAGTATTTT. Its protein product is CASSLPGLAGGRDTQYF.

The chain joins TRBV7-9 to TRBJ1-4; no clear D. The V gene lost 6 bases and the J gene lost 0 bases, with 17 bases spanning the gap. CDR3 length equals 17 residues. The germline CDR1 and CDR2 sequences are SEHNR and FQNEAQ (reference sequence). CDR3 in DNA: TGTGCCAGCAGATTACGGAACAGCCAGACAACTAATGAAAAACTGTTTTTT. Translating it yields CASRLRNSQTTNEKLFF.

This clone was counted only a few times. CDR3 sequence reads: CASSLSRGDTEAFF. DNA for the CDR3: TGTGCCAGCAGCTTAAGCAGGGGGGACACTGAAGCTTTCTTT. The chain is built from TRBV7-3 and TRBJ1-1; 7 bases agree with TRBD1. This CDR3 spans 14 amino acids. Trimming cost V 1 base and J 3 bases; bases outside gene matches: 2. The germline V gene has CDR1 SGHTA and CDR2 FQGTGA.

This chain joins TRBV5-5 and TRBJ1-3; possibly TRBD1 for D (5 bases). The germline gives CDR1 SGHKS, CDR2 YYEKEE (reference sequence). The V gene lost 2 bases and the J gene lost 2 bases, with 8 bases spanning the gap. The CDR3 is made up of 14 amino acids. DNA of the CDR3: TGTGCCAGCAGCTTCGAGACAGCTGGAAACACCATATATTTT. As protein: CASSFETAGNTIYF.

The chain recombines TRBV5-1 with TRBJ1-1; weak D call: TRBD1 (5 bases). Trimming removed 0 bases from V and 8 bases from J, with 11 bases in between. The length of the CDR3 is 13 residues. In germline, CDR1 is SGHRS, CDR2 YFSETQ. CDR3: CASSLVVTAEAFF. The CDR3 coding sequence is TGCGCCAGCAGCTTGGTCGTGACAGCCGAAGCTTTCTTT.

The chain employs TRBV29-1 and TRBJ1-5; TRBD1 matches 7 bases. V lost 2 bases to trimming and J lost 4 bases; unmatched junction nucleotides: 2. The CDR3 runs to 13 residues. The germline CDR1 and CDR2 sequences are SQVTM and ANQGSEA. Here the CDR3 DNA reads TGCAGCGTTGAACAGGGGGTGAATCAGCCCCAGCATTTT. This codes for CSVEQGVNQPQHF.

The chain has TRBV10-2 and TRBJ1-5; the D is unclear. Germline CDR1 and CDR2: WSHSY and SAAADI. V lost 4 bases and J lost 4, with 11 bases in between. This CDR3 has 14 residues. The CDR3 sequence is CASSVSGRNQPQHF. The CDR3 DNA is TGCGCCAGCAGTGTTTCGGGGAGGAATCAGCCCCAGCATTTT.

The genes are TRBV29-1 and TRBJ1-2; 7 nucleotides line up with TRBD1. The CDR3 extends over 12 amino acids. Trimming at V came to 6 bases and at J to 6 bases, leaving 7 bases not matched to a gene. Per the germline V gene, CDR1 is SQVTM and CDR2 is ANQGSEA. This CDR3 is CSVATGLHGYTF. In DNA form, the CDR3 reads TGCAGCGTCGCGACAGGGCTCCATGGCTACACCTTC.

The chain links TRBV5-1 to TRBJ1-6; D is possibly TRBD1 (5 bases). The germline V and J ends were trimmed by 0 bases and 13 bases, with 14 bases remaining between them. This CDR3 is 14 amino acids long. CDR1 and CDR2 (germline): SGHRS, YFSETQ. The CDR3, as DNA: TGCGCCAGCAGCTTGGATGGGGGTCGGGGGCCCCTCCACTTT. Translation gives CASSLDGGRGPLHF.

The chain joins TRBV5-1 to TRBJ2-2, with D perhaps TRBD1 (6 bases). CDR1 is SGHRS, CDR2 YFSETQ, per germline. The CDR3 runs 15 residues. Trimming took 4 bases from V and 4 from J, leaving 14 bases between them. CDR3 coding DNA: TGCGCCAGCAGCGCGACAGGATCTCGCACCGGGGAGCTGTTTTTT. Translating it yields CASSATGSRTGELFF.

The V and J genes are TRBV24-1 and TRBJ2-1; 9 bases agree with TRBD1. Germline V gene data show CDR1 as KGHDR and CDR2 as SFDVKD. The CDR3 length is 15 residues. Germline trimming cut 5 bases from V and 10 bases from J; bases unmatched to any gene: 11. As DNA, the CDR3 is TGTGCCACCAGTGCCCTCAAGGACAGGGGTTACGAGCAGTTCTTC. Translating gives CATSALKDRGYEQFF.

This chain connects TRBV19 to TRBJ1-2; TRBD1 agrees at 7 bases. Germline CDR1 and CDR2: LNHDA and SQIVND (reference sequence). With V trimmed by 4 bases and J by 4 bases, 9 bases remained unmatched. The CDR3 covers 15 residues. The CDR3 here is CASSTWDSESYGYTF. For the CDR3, the DNA is TGTGCCAGTAGTACCTGGGACAGCGAGTCCTATGGCTACACCTTC.

This CDR3 is CASRDRGEGETQYF. As DNA, the CDR3 is TGTGCCAGTAGGGACAGGGGCGAAGGGGAGACCCAGTACTTC. This rearrangement joins TRBV19 to TRBJ2-5; TRBD1 agrees at 9 bases. The V segment lost 6 bases and the J segment 5 bases; nucleotides outside the gene matches: 7. Germline V CDR1 and CDR2: LNHDA, SQIVND (reference sequence). The CDR3 extends over 14 amino acids.

The rearrangement links TRBV29-1 to TRBJ2-1; 11 bases align to TRBD2. Germline CDR1 SQVTM, CDR2 ANQGSEA. V shed 3 bases, J shed 7 bases, and the junction held 8 bases outside the gene matches. The CDR3 is made up of 15 amino acids. The CDR3 DNA follows: TGCAGCGTTGATAGCGGGAGGGGTTTAAGAAATGAGCAGTTCTTC. Protein: CSVDSGRGLRNEQFF.

The chain couples TRBV5-5 to TRBJ1-5; D is ambiguous. The germline gives CDR1 SGHKS, CDR2 YYEKEE (reference sequence). With 5 bases removed from V and 4 bases from J, the gap between germline ends came to 16 bases. The CDR3 runs to 15 residues. CDR3 region: CASRLIGDGNQPQHF. The DNA of the CDR3 is TGTGCCAGCAGATTGATTGGAGACGGGAATCAGCCCCAGCATTTT.

In this sample, this clone turned up a few times. The CDR3 region has the DNA TGTGCCAGCACCCTGGACAGGACCTATGGCTACACCTTC. Translation: CASTLDRTYGYTF. The chain joins TRBV6-5 to TRBJ1-2; 7 nucleotides align to TRBD1. The length of the CDR3 is 13 residues. With V trimmed by 7 bases and J by 4 bases, 6 bases remained unmatched. Germline CDR1 and CDR2: MNHEY and SVGAGI.

The V call is TRBV7-3, the J call TRBJ2-2; perhaps TRBD2 as D (6 bases). The V gene lost 4 bases and the J gene lost 6 bases, with 15 bases spanning the gap. Germline-derived CDR1 and CDR2 are SGHTA and FQGTGA. CDR3 length equals 15 residues. The CDR3 DNA reads TGTGCCAGCAGCTCTTACTCCGGGAGCTCCGGGGAGCTGTTTTTT. It specifies CASSSYSGSSGELFF.

J is TRBJ2-1 and V is TRBV2, with D possibly TRBD2 on 6 matching bases. CDR3 length: 16 amino acids. From germline, CDR1 is SNHLY and CDR2 FYNNEI. V was clipped by 4 bases and J by 4 bases, with 17 bases between them. CDR3 coding DNA: TGTGCCAGCAGTGGTGGCGGGGCGGGACGTTACAATGAGCAGTTCTTC. It is translated as CASSGGGAGRYNEQFF. Supplemented by reference TRBV2 and TRBJ2-1, the full variable domain reads EPEVTQTPSHQVTQMGQEVILRCVPISNHLYFYWYRQILGQKVEFLVSFYNNEISEKSEIFDDQFSVERPDGSNFTLKIRSTKLEDSAMYFCASSGGGAGRYNEQFFGPGTRLTVL.

This sequence joins TRBV18 and TRBJ1-1; tentative D call: TRBD1 (5 bases). CDR1 is KGHSH, CDR2 LQKENI, per germline. With 1 base removed from V and 3 bases from J, the gap between germline ends came to 9 bases. The CDR3 consists of 14 residues. The CDR3 DNA is TGTGCCAGCTCACCACAAGGCAGGGACACTGAAGCTTTCTTT. Protein sequence: CASSPQGRDTEAFF.